This T cell receptor beta chain was observed in a study of blood T cell repertoires in COVID-19. Across the whole study: PBMCs, B-cell-depleted T cells, or T cells were the source of the cDNA or gDNA that made up the material.

This CDR3 is 15 amino acids long. V lost 3 bases and J 1 base, leaving 13 bases between the germline ends. Germline CDR1 is SGDLS and CDR2 is YYNGEE. The data were produced by immunoSEQ multiplex PCR, yet TCRdb's version contains in-frame clones alone and is incomplete. Among around 100,000 clones listed, just over 85% were seen once. This chain connects TRBV9 to TRBJ1-1; a possible D gene is TRBD1 (5 bases). Sequencing input: peripheral blood. The TCR sequence derives from a human donor in a cohort sampled during active COVID-19. The CDR3 DNA sequence: TGTGCCAGCAGCGAGCGGGTGGGGGAGAACACTGAAGCTTTCTTT. Its protein product is CASSERVGENTEAFF.